A selection of T cell receptor beta chains follows, all from one sample in a study of blood T cell repertoires in COVID-19. Generated by immunoSEQ multiplex PCR, the TCRdb table keeps only in-frame clones and is missing some. The sample lists around 60,000 clones; around 91% were seen once. Input material: peripheral blood. The receptors were sampled from a woman aged 55-75 years with COVID-19, enrolled during active disease. Both conserved end residues are part of each CDR3. A D gene is named only where the DNA matches it firmly. A row's size may be missing; if present it is once, few, many or a size class.

J | V | size | D | length | CDR3 | DNA
TRBJ2-1 | TRBV12-5 | . | . | 14 | CASGLRFSGNEQFF | TGTGCTAGTGGTTTACGCTTTAGCGGCAATGAGCAGTTCTTC
TRBJ1-2 | TRBV7-9 | . | . | 14 | CASSLAAGGYGYTF | TGTGCCAGCAGCTTAGCGGCGGGGGGCTATGGCTACACCTTC
TRBJ2-3 | TRBV28 | . | . | 13 | CASSLRTPKTQYF | TGTGCCAGCAGTTTAAGGACACCGAAGACGCAGTATTTT
TRBJ1-5 | TRBV5-1 | . | . | 15 | CASSLVGGEAQPQHF | TGCGCCAGCAGCTTGGTAGGGGGGGAAGCTCAGCCCCAGCATTTT
TRBJ2-3 | TRBV6-5 | . | TRBD2 | 15 | CASSTPSGSADTQYF | TGTGCCAGCAGCACACCTAGCGGGAGCGCAGATACGCAGTATTTT
TRBJ1-1 | TRBV4-1 | . | . | 15 | CASSQGLGAPGLVFF | TGCGCCAGCAGCCAAGGGCTAGGGGCCCCAGGCTTGGTTTTCTTT
TRBJ2-1 | TRBV7-9 | . | . | 11 | CASRRGNEQFF | TGTGCCAGCAGAAGAGGGAATGAGCAGTTCTTC
TRBJ2-1 | TRBV5-1 | . | . | 17 | CASSLGGTRVTYNEQFF | TGCGCCAGCAGCTTGGGGGGGACTCGAGTCACCTACAATGAGCAGTTCTTC
TRBJ1-2 | TRBV6-5 | . | TRBD1 | 15 | CASTKPPGGVNGYTF | TGTGCCAGCACCAAGCCCCCAGGGGGCGTAAATGGCTACACCTTC
TRBJ1-2 | TRBV6-6 | . | . | 19 | CASSPRRGQQIIANYGYTF | TGTGCCAGCAGTCCCCGTCGCGGACAGCAAATTATAGCTAACTATGGCTACACCTTC
TRBJ1-2 | TRBV5-6 | . | . | 13 | CASSLVGAPRYTF | TGTGCCAGCAGCTTGGTGGGGGCTCCCAGGTACACCTTC
TRBJ2-2 | TRBV2 | . | . | 15 | CASSPQARDTGELFF | TGTGCCAGCAGTCCCCAGGCGCGGGACACCGGGGAGCTGTTTTTT
TRBJ2-7 | TRBV7-2 | . | TRBD1 | 15 | CASSSLGTGSYEQYF | TGTGCCAGCAGCAGCCTCGGGACAGGGTCGTACGAGCAGTACTTC
TRBJ2-1 | TRBV15 | . | . | 13 | CATSSVSRHEQFF | TGTGCCACCAGCAGTGTCTCGAGGCATGAGCAGTTCTTC
TRBJ2-1 | TRBV19 | . | . | 18 | CASSIFFEGLSSYNEQFF | TGTGCCAGTAGTATATTTTTTGAGGGATTGAGCTCCTACAATGAGCAGTTCTTC
TRBJ1-3 | TRBV7-9 | . | TRBD1 | 14 | CASSRTGSGNTIYF | TGTGCCAGCAGCCGGACAGGGTCAGGAAACACCATATATTTT
TRBJ2-3 | TRBV10-3 | . | . | 17 | CAISGGGHRTSTDTQYF | TGTGCCATCAGTGGCGGCGGCCACCGGACTAGCACAGATACGCAGTATTTT
TRBJ2-7 | TRBV6-5 | . | TRBD1 | 15 | CASTYSTGRRGEQYF | TGTGCCAGCACCTATTCGACAGGGAGAAGAGGAGAGCAGTACTTC
TRBJ2-3 | TRBV5-6 | once | TRBD2 | 16 | CASSLGTSGFTDTQYF | TGTGCCAGCAGCTTGGGGACTAGCGGTTTCACAGATACGCAGTATTTT
TRBJ1-2 | TRBV5-4 | once | . | 16 | CASSLVGGRPSEGYTF | TGTGCCAGCAGCTTGGTCGGGGGGCGCCCCTCAGAGGGCTACACCTTC
TRBJ2-4 | TRBV4-1 | . | . | 18 | CASSQDQRRLSSKNIQYF | TGCGCCAGCAGCCAAGATCAGAGGCGTCTTAGTTCCAAAAACATTCAGTACTTC
TRBJ2-1 | TRBV6-6 | . | TRBD2 | 15 | CASSYSLAGGHEQFF | TGTGCCAGCAGTTACTCCCTAGCGGGAGGCCATGAGCAGTTCTTC
TRBJ2-7 | TRBV6-4 | . | . | 14 | CASSDYDRSYEQYF | TGTGCCAGCAGTGACTACGACAGATCCTACGAGCAGTACTTC
TRBJ1-6 | TRBV7-2 | once | TRBD1 | 14 | CASSNGQGNSPLHF | TGTGCCAGCAGCAACGGACAGGGTAATTCACCCCTCCACTTT
TRBJ1-1 | TRBV29-1 | . | TRBD1 | 15 | CSVSQGVIMNTEAFF | TGCAGCGTCTCCCAGGGGGTGATCATGAACACTGAAGCTTTCTTT
TRBJ1-1 | TRBV10-1 | . | TRBD1 | 16 | CASSPNEGAGWTEAFF | TGCGCCAGCAGTCCCAATGAGGGGGCGGGTTGGACTGAAGCTTTCTTT
TRBJ1-1 | TRBV5-6 | . | . | 15 | CASSFGGAPNTEAFF | TGTGCCAGCAGCTTCGGGGGGGCCCCAAACACTGAAGCTTTCTTT
TRBJ2-2 | TRBV28 | . | . | 13 | CASSLIGAGELFF | TGTGCCAGCAGTTTAATCGGTGCCGGGGAGCTGTTTTTT